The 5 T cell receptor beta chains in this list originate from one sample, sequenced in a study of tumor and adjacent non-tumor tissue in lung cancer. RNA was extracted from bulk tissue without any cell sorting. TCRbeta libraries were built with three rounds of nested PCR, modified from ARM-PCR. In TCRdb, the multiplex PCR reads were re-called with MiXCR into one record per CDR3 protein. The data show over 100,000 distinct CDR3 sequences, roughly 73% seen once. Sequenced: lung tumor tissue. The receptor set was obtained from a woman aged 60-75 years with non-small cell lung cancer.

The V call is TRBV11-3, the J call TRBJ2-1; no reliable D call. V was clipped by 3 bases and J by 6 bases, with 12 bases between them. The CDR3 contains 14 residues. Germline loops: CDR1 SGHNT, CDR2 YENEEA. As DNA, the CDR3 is TGTGCCAGCAGCTTCGATTTCGTGGGCAATGAGCAGTTCTTC. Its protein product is CASSFDFVGNEQFF.

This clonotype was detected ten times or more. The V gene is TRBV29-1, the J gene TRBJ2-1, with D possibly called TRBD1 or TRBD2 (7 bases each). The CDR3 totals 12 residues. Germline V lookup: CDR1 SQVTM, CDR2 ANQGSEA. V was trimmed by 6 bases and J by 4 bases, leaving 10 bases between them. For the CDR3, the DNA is TGCAGCGTCCAGGGGGGGTACAATGAGCAGTTCTTC. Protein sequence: CSVQGGYNEQFF.

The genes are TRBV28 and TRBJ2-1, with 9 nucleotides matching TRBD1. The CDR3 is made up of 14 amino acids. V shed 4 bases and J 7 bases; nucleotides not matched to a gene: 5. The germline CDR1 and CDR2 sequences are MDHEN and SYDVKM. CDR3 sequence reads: CASSYPGQGNEQFF. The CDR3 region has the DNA TGTGCCAGCAGTTACCCTGGACAGGGGAATGAGCAGTTCTTC.

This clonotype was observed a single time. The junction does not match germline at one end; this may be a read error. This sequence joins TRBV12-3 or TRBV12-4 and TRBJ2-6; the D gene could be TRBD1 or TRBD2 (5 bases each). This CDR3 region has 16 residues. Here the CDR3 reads CASNGGRVSGANVQAF. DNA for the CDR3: TGTGCCAGCAATGGCGGGCGAGTCTCCGGGGCCAACGTCCAGGCTTTC.

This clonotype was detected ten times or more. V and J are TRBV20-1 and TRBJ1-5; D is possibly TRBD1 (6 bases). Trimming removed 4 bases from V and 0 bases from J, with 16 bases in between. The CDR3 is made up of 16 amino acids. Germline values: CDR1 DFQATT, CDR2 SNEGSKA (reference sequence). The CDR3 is CSAIKLGQFSNQPQHF. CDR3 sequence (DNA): TGCAGTGCTATTAAACTTGGACAGTTTAGCAATCAGCCCCAGCATTTT.